The present entry profiles one T cell receptor (beta chain) with its context. This clone came up a few times. Its antigen remains unidentified. Base qualities were left out, and no much larger clone turns up one base away. The source of the sample is a study of cytomegalovirus exposure and HLA in healthy donors (dated 2017 in TCRdb). Turning to the overall study: According to a later analysis, the approximately 120 validation repertoires were produced on the same platform as the 600 to 850 repertoires of the first cohort. The study was designed to test whether signatures of past pathogen exposure could be identified by cataloging public T cell receptors. Along with the roughly 670-subject first cohort, a separate validation cohort of more than 90 different subjects was used. To predict cytomegalovirus infection status, the study combined high-throughput TCR immunosequencing, statistical association of individual TCRs with disease status, and machine learning. Broader findings and caveats from the paper: In the study, approximately 160 TCR beta chains were listed as associated with cytomegalovirus. The classifier was reported to diagnose cytomegalovirus status with high specificity and sensitivity in both the original cohort and the validation cohort. Most TCR sequences were observed very rarely across donors, whereas some public TCRs were present in many individuals. According to the authors, the approach could potentially be generalized to other disease states and immunological phenotypes. Three of the identified cytomegalovirus-associated TCR beta chains were confirmed in vitro to be specific for cytomegalovirus antigens. All 120 or so repertoires were used to score co-occurrence in the validation cohort in a later analysis, because that analysis had no HLA typing for the cohort. In a later analysis, TCRs clustered in the first cohort were found to also tend to co-occur in the roughly 120 validation repertoires, with 90% to 95% of cluster scores above 0.

The donors were included in the validation cohort of 120 subjects, a group kept apart from the approximately 700-subject first cohort. Library preparation employed the immunoSEQ multiplex PCR assay. The study's processing was this. To diagnose cytomegalovirus status from the catalog of TCR beta chain sequences, a statistical classification framework was built. Drawn from immuneACCESS, this table holds only the in-frame rearrangements with V and J called that TCRdb kept. Clones are partly lost; checked studies trace under half to an unresolved V gene and leave the rest unexplained. The D gene and trimming were derived from the DNA, and the V and J assignments and clone size from that table. The sample table contains fewer than 300,000 clones; only one count was recorded for approximately 87% of them. Clones ranked in the top ten supply 0.92% of the sample. V gives up 1 base and J gives up 0 bases, and the segment between their germline ends measures 7 bases. There are 15 amino acids in the CDR3, from cysteine to phenylalanine inclusive. CDR3 DNA is the only sequence kept; it has 45 bases, read in frame from the first base. Based on the germline V gene (reference sequence), the CDR1 and CDR2 sequences are LNHNV and YYDKDF.

The clonotype comes from a young woman in good health and CMV-seronegative. Sequences were obtained from PBMCs. The chain couples TRBV15 to TRBJ1-5, with TRBD1 as a weak D call on 5 bases. The CDR3 protein sequence reads: CATSRAGNSNQPQHF. The sequenced DNA: TGTGCCACCAGCAGAGCAGGGAATAGCAATCAGCCCCAGCATTTT.